A selection of T cell receptor beta chains follows, all from one sample in a study of cytomegalovirus exposure and HLA in healthy donors. Using immunoSEQ multiplex PCR, the repertoire was profiled, and TCRdb retains in-frame clones only, with some absent. The table includes 150,000 to 200,000 clones, roughly 79% detected once. The sample comprised PBMCs. The source is a woman aged 40-49 years in good health and CMV-seronegative. Each CDR3 is given with its conserved first and last residue. A D gene is named only where the DNA matches it firmly. Clone size is given for some rows only: seen once, a few or many times, or a class if the clone is expanded.

size: once; J: TRBJ2-3; D: .; V: TRBV9; CDR3: CASSVGPGTDTQYF; DNA: TGTGCCAGCAGCGTAGGACCGGGAACAGATACGCAGTATTTT
size: .; J: TRBJ2-7; D: TRBD2; V: TRBV11-3; CDR3: CASSPVAGGNEQYF; DNA: TGTGCCAGCAGTCCGGTAGCGGGAGGGAACGAGCAGTACTTC
size: .; J: TRBJ1-2; D: .; V: TRBV10-2; CDR3: CASRTEDYGYTF; DNA: TGCGCCAGCAGGACAGAGGACTATGGCTACACCTTC
size: .; J: TRBJ1-3; D: .; V: TRBV4-2; CDR3: CASSQGRLSERGNTIYF; DNA: TGTGCCAGCAGCCAAGGGAGGTTGTCTGAGAGGGGAAACACCATATATTTT
size: .; J: TRBJ2-2; D: .; V: TRBV2; CDR3: CASSERSGLNTGELFF; DNA: TGTGCCAGCAGTGAAAGGAGCGGCCTGAACACCGGGGAGCTGTTTTTT
size: once; J: TRBJ2-1; D: .; V: TRBV7-8; CDR3: CASSLEGGAYNEQFF; DNA: TGTGCCAGCAGCTTAGAGGGCGGGGCCTACAATGAGCAGTTCTTC
size: .; J: TRBJ2-5; D: .; V: TRBV7-2; CDR3: CASTPPGSSLQETQYF; DNA: TGTGCCAGCACCCCCCCGGGGAGTTCCCTCCAAGAGACCCAGTACTTC
size: .; J: TRBJ2-3; D: .; V: TRBV2; CDR3: CASMWTENTDTQYF; DNA: TGTGCCAGCATGTGGACAGAGAACACAGATACGCAGTATTTT
size: .; J: TRBJ1-3; D: .; V: TRBV7-9; CDR3: CASSGGVGNTIYF; DNA: TGTGCCAGCAGCGGGGGCGTCGGGAACACCATATATTTT
size: .; J: TRBJ2-7; D: TRBD2; V: TRBV27; CDR3: CASSGLAGKYEQYF; DNA: TGTGCCAGCAGTGGACTAGCGGGTAAATACGAGCAGTACTTC
size: .; J: TRBJ2-7; D: TRBD1; V: TRBV7-3; CDR3: CASSLGQGLSYEQYF; DNA: TGTGCCAGCAGCTTAGGACAGGGTCTTTCCTACGAGCAGTACTTC